One and the same sample provided the 20 T cell receptor beta chains below, sequenced in a study of human T cells and chemical hapten exposure. TCRdb used MiXCR to reprocess the RACE reads, holding one entry per CDR3 protein. This sample carries 250,000 to 300,000 distinct CDR3 sequences, approximately 7.5% of them seen once, and the ten largest clones take roughly 1.2%. The time point: pre-sensitization, week 0. Described treatment: therapeutic diphenylcyclopropenone sensitization with weekly scalp DPC. The source material was whole blood, sampled in connection with sensitization to the hapten diphenylcyclopropenone (DPC). The receptors originated from a man aged 18 to 29 with alopecia areata. Some clones in this sample may be carry-over from other donors' samples.

At least ten counts were recorded for this clonotype. V usage is TRBV29-1 and J usage is TRBJ1-2; 9 nucleotides line up with TRBD1. Germline CDR1 reads SQVTM; CDR2 reads ANQGSEA. J gave up 3 bases and V 6 bases, and 8 bases lay outside the gene matches. The CDR3 is made up of 14 amino acids. CDR3 sequence: CSVRARDRDYGYTF. The CDR3 DNA sequence: TGCAGCGTCCGGGCCCGGGACAGGGACTATGGCTACACCTTC.

The rearrangement links TRBV7-2 to TRBJ2-3, with D uncertain. V was trimmed by 5 bases and J by 4 bases, leaving 13 bases between them. There are 14 residues in the CDR3. Germline V gene data show CDR1 as SGHTA and CDR2 as FQGNSA. CDR3 in DNA: TGTGCCAGCAGCCAATTGGAACGTTCAGATACGCAGTATTTT. It codes for CASSQLERSDTQYF.

In this sample, this clonotype turned up many times. The chain employs TRBV7-9 and TRBJ2-5, with D unresolved. There are 13 residues in the CDR3. Germline V gene lookup returns CDR1 SEHNR and CDR2 FQNEAQ (reference sequence). The V end was cut by 5 bases, the J end by 4 bases, with 11 bases between. As DNA, the CDR3 is TGTGCCAGCAGCCTAGGACCGCGAGAGACCCAGTACTTC. Protein product: CASSLGPRETQYF.

This clonotype is a singleton in its sample. A much larger clone sits a single nucleotide away, making a read error possible. The conserved phenylalanine or tryptophan normally closing the CDR3 is absent here, so this likely arose from a read error. The V gene is TRBV29-1, the J gene TRBJ2-1; 12 bases are a match to TRBD1. J gave up 5 bases and V 5 bases, and 13 bases lay outside the gene matches. Germline CDR1 SQVTM, CDR2 ANQGSEA. The CDR3 covers 17 residues. The CDR3 DNA follows: TGCAGCGTTAACCGGGACAGGGGGCGCCGAGATGACAATGAGCAGTTCTCC. Translating it yields CSVNRDRGRRDDNEQFS.

The CDR3 protein is CASSLDLQDEQYF. The CDR3 DNA is TGTGCCAGCAGCTTAGATCTGCAGGACGAGCAGTACTTC. The gene calls are TRBV7-8 and TRBJ2-7; D is ambiguous. With 1 base removed from V and 5 bases from J, the gap between germline ends came to 9 bases. The germline gives CDR1 SGHVS, CDR2 FQNEAQ. The CDR3 totals 13 residues.

This clonotype appeared many times. V gene TRBV11-1 combines with J gene TRBJ2-3, with D perhaps assigned TRBD1 or TRBD2 (7 bases each). V was pared by 7 bases and J by 6 bases, with 23 bases between. The CDR3 runs to 16 residues. Germline loops: CDR1 SGHAT, CDR2 FQDESV (reference sequence). The CDR3 loop is CASIKNDGQGGDTQYF. The CDR3 DNA reads as TGTGCCAGCATCAAAAACGACGGGCAGGGGGGGGATACGCAGTATTTT.

This clonotype came up a few times. The rearrangement links TRBV12-3 or TRBV12-4 to TRBJ1-2, with TRBD1 matching over 8 bases. V trimming: 3 bases; J trimming: 8 bases; junction bases outside the gene matches: 8. This CDR3 has 14 residues. CDR3 nucleotide sequence: TGTGCCAGCAGTTTTAGGGGACAGGATCGGGGCTACACCTTC. It is translated as CASSFRGQDRGYTF.

This clonotype was seen a handful of times. The chain is built from TRBV7-8 and TRBJ1-5; D is undetermined. The CDR3 totals 15 residues. Germline V gives CDR1 SGHVS, CDR2 FQNEAQ. V gave up 1 base and J gave up 4 bases, with 11 bases separating them. CDR3 region: CASSLDRRTNQPQHF. The CDR3 nucleotides read TGTGCCAGCAGCTTAGATCGACGGACGAATCAGCCCCAGCATTTT.

The J gene is TRBJ1-4, the V gene TRBV6-5; 10 nucleotides match TRBD1. J lost 6 bases, V lost 5 bases, and 18 bases had no gene match. The CDR3 consists of 19 residues. Germline values: CDR1 MNHEY, CDR2 SVGAGI. CDR3 loop: CASSTAGQGYSPEDEKLFF. CDR3 bases: TGTGCCAGCAGTACAGCGGGACAGGGGTACTCCCCGGAGGATGAAAAACTGTTTTTT.

This clonotype was detected ten times or more. V usage is TRBV20-1 and J usage is TRBJ1-5; D is ambiguous. This CDR3 is built from 13 residues. Trimming removed 3 bases from V and 0 bases from J, with 6 bases in between. CDR1 and CDR2 (germline): DFQATT, SNEGSKA (reference sequence). CDR3 sequence reads: CSARTDSNQPQHF. The CDR3 nucleotides are TGCAGTGCTAGGACGGATAGCAATCAGCCCCAGCATTTT.

This sequence joins TRBV5-4 and TRBJ1-1, with D unclear. The germline V gene has CDR1 SGHNT and CDR2 YYREEE (reference sequence). Trimming stripped 2 bases from V and 1 base from J, with 12 bases between. The CDR3 is 15 residues long. The CDR3 DNA reads as TGTGCCAGCAGCTTTAACCGTCTGGCGAACACTGAAGCTTTCTTT. Translating gives CASSFNRLANTEAFF.

The chain couples TRBV7-2 to TRBJ2-3; D is ambiguous. The CDR3 is made up of 14 amino acids. Trimming pared 5 bases from V and 2 bases from J, leaving 11 bases between. The germline CDR1 and CDR2 sequences are SGHTA and FQGNSA. The CDR3 sequence is CASSQDTNTDTQYF. The CDR3, as DNA: TGTGCCAGCAGCCAAGACACCAACACAGATACGCAGTATTTT.

The CDR3 sequence is CASSLNGGAETQYF. CDR3 DNA: TGTGCCAGCAGCTTAAACGGGGGGGCAGAGACCCAGTACTTC. The chain is built from TRBV7-2 and TRBJ2-5; 8 nucleotides match TRBD2. The CDR3 covers 14 residues. V dropped 2 bases and J dropped 4; count of bases not matched to a gene: 3. Germline CDR1 is SGHTA and CDR2 is FQGNSA.

CDR3 residues: CASRLDRAGPYEQYF. The CDR3, as DNA: TGTGCCAGCAGACTAGACAGGGCCGGCCCATACGAGCAGTACTTC. V gene TRBV6-2 or TRBV6-3 combines with J gene TRBJ2-7; 7 bases map to TRBD1. V was pared by 6 bases and J by 4 bases, with 12 bases of the junction left unmatched. The CDR3 covers 15 residues. The germline V gene has CDR1 MNHEY and CDR2 SVGEGT.

The chain uses TRBV2 and TRBJ2-7; D unresolved. With 4 bases removed from V and 2 bases from J, the gap between germline ends came to 9 bases. The CDR3 consists of 13 residues. The germline V gene encodes CDR1 SNHLY and CDR2 FYNNEI. Written as DNA, the CDR3 is TGTGCCAGCAGTGTAGACGGTACCTACGAGCAGTACTTC. Its translation is CASSVDGTYEQYF.

This clonotype has just a few counts. V and J are TRBV20-1 and TRBJ1-2; weak D call: TRBD1 (6 bases). CDR1 is DFQATT, CDR2 SNEGSKA, per germline (reference sequence). Trimming shortened V by 6 bases and J by 3 bases, and 26 bases separated the two germline ends. The CDR3 runs to 17 residues. CDR3 amino acids: CSAKSGVFRTGDYGYTF. CDR3 coding DNA: TGCAGTGCAAAATCAGGGGTATTTAGAACCGGCGACTATGGCTACACCTTC.

This clonotype was observed at least ten times. V gene TRBV21-1 combines with J gene TRBJ1-2. TRBV21-1 is classified as a pseudogene. The CDR3 is 18 residues long. DNA of the CDR3: TGTGCCAGCAGCGCGAAGTCCCAGGAAAAGCGAGGCAACTATGGCTACACCTTC. Translation: CASSAKSQEKRGNYGYTF.

This sequence joins TRBV12-3 or TRBV12-4 and TRBJ2-5; 9 nucleotides line up with TRBD2. CDR3 length: 15 residues. The V gene end was trimmed by 6 bases and the J gene end by 1 base; junction bases not matched to a gene: 6. CDR3 protein: CASRTRRGGQETQYF. In DNA, the CDR3 is TGTGCCAGCAGGACACGGCGGGGGGGCCAAGAGACCCAGTACTTC.

The sample holds one count of this clonotype. The V call is TRBV18, the J call TRBJ2-1, with a possible D match to TRBD1 (6 bases). Trimming stripped 4 bases from V and 10 bases from J, with 11 bases between. This CDR3 is built from 12 residues. Germline V gene sequence: CDR1 KGHSH, CDR2 LQKENI. The CDR3 here is CASSQQGREQFF. CDR3 coding DNA: TGTGCCAGCTCACAACAGGGAAGGGAGCAGTTCTTC.

In its sample, this clonotype was seen a few times. Compared with germline, one end of the junction differs, possibly owing to a read error. V is TRBV5-5 and J is TRBJ2-3; 11 nucleotides line up with TRBD1. The V gene's germline CDR1 is SGHKS and CDR2 YYEKEE (reference sequence). This CDR3 spans 14 amino acids. The CDR3 nucleotides are TGTGCCAGCAGTTGGGGTTCCTCTCCGGGACAGGGGGATTTT. Residues: CASSWGSSPGQGDF.